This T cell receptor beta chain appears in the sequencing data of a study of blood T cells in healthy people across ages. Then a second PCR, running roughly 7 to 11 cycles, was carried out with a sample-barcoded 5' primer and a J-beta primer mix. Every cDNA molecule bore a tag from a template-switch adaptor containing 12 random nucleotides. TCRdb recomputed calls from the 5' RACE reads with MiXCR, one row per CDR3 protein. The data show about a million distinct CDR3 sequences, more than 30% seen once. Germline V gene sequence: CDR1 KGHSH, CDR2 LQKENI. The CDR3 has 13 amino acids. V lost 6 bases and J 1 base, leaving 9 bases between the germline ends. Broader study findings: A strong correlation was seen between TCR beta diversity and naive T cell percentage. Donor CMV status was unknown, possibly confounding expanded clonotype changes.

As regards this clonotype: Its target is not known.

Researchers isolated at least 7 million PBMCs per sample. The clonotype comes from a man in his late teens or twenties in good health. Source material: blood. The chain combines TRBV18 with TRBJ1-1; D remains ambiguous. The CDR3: CASSDDQNTEAFF. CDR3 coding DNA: TGTGCCAGCTCGGACGACCAGAACACTGAAGCTTTCTTT.